This is a list of T cell receptor beta chains from one sample in a study of blood T cell repertoires in COVID-19. Repertoires were generated with immunoSEQ multiplex PCR, while TCRdb's copy carries only in-frame clones and drops some. The sample carries about 160,000 clones, approximately 82% recorded once. The material sequenced was peripheral blood. The receptor set was obtained from a woman in her 40s with COVID-19, enrolled during active disease. The CDR3 runs from the conserved cysteine through the conserved F or W. D genes are given only for firm matches.

d_gene,v_gene,j_gene,CDR3aa
NA,TRBV10-1,TRBJ2-3,CASSQRTGTDTQYF
NA,TRBV11-3,TRBJ2-1,CASSPEDIPGNEQFF
NA,TRBV28,TRBJ2-4,CASKKQGNIQYF
NA,TRBV19,TRBJ1-5,CASSVASYQPQHF
NA,TRBV10-2,TRBJ1-6,CASRQGESSPLHF
TRBD2,TRBV5-4,TRBJ2-2,CASSRPGTSFNTGELFF
TRBD1,TRBV7-2,TRBJ1-6,CASHRGTGTNSPLHF
NA,TRBV14,TRBJ2-1,CASSDRWDEQFF
TRBD1,TRBV7-3,TRBJ2-1,CASSSAGTGNEQFF
TRBD1,TRBV6-5,TRBJ1-5,CASSWTGGRNQPQHF
NA,TRBV15,TRBJ2-5,CATSRVRGETQYF
NA,TRBV28,TRBJ1-3,CASSFRGNSGNTIYF
NA,TRBV12-3/TRBV12-4,TRBJ2-1,CASSFGEEQFF
NA,TRBV18,TRBJ1-2,CASSLTDNLLHGYTF
TRBD2,TRBV6-1,TRBJ2-3,CASSDSPQRGGLVDTQYF
NA,TRBV20-1,TRBJ2-3,CSASLGTDTQYF
TRBD2,TRBV5-4,TRBJ2-3,CASNRRGDTDTQYF
TRBD2,TRBV27,TRBJ2-7,CASSPVWREFAYEQYF
NA,TRBV7-6,TRBJ1-2,CASSSSLAGSGGYTF
NA,TRBV12-5,TRBJ2-1,CASGLSGDEQFF
TRBD2,TRBV28,TRBJ2-1,CASSPRTSVNEQFF
TRBD2,TRBV11-1,TRBJ2-5,CASSLLAGQETQYF
TRBD1,TRBV6-5,TRBJ2-7,CASQGAGEQYF
TRBD1,TRBV7-3,TRBJ2-5,CASSLTGTGVEETQYF
NA,TRBV19,TRBJ1-3,CATDSGDTIYF
TRBD1,TRBV28,TRBJ1-2,CASSLRDRANYGYTF
NA,TRBV19,TRBJ2-5,CASSINRAETQYF
TRBD1,TRBV5-5,TRBJ2-6,CASSLPGTGSLGANVLTF
TRBD2,TRBV6-6,TRBJ2-3,CASTRTSGSFSDTQYF
TRBD1,TRBV24-1,TRBJ2-1,CATSDPSHRGDNEQFF
NA,TRBV13,TRBJ1-6,CASSSTKLSSYNSPLHF
NA,TRBV5-5,TRBJ1-4,CASSPGFTREKLFF
NA,TRBV7-9,TRBJ2-1,CASSWGQGVGNEQFF